A selection of T cell receptor beta chains follows, all from one sample in a study of T-cell reconstitution after alpha-beta-depleted transplantation in children. One entry per CDR3 protein, called by TCRdb with MiXCR from the PCR reads. The data hold under 850,000 distinct CDR3 sequences, with roughly 14% observed a single time. Material: PBMCs, obtained before TCRalphabeta/CD19-depleted stem cell transplant. The receptors were sampled from a girl aged 2-15 years with congenital amegakaryocytic thrombocytopenia, due to receive a stem cell transplant. The CDR3 runs from the conserved cysteine through the conserved F or W. Fields, in order: clone size, V gene, J gene, D gene, CDR3 DNA, CDR3 protein. D genes are given only for firm matches. Size is omitted from some rows. Given values are once, few, many or a class for expanded clones.

few	TRBV7-6	TRBJ2-5	.	TGTGCCAGCAGCCGAAGGACAATAGGGGAGACCCAGTACTTC	CASSRRTIGETQYF
few	TRBV12-3/TRBV12-4	TRBJ2-5	TRBD2	TGTGCCAGCAGTCCCCAAGCGGGAGGTGGGGAGACCCAGTACTTC	CASSPQAGGGETQYF
many	TRBV5-1	TRBJ2-2	.	TGCGCCAGCAGCTTGGAAGGGGAGCTGTTTTTT	CASSLEGELFF
many	TRBV28	TRBJ2-1	TRBD2	TGTGCCAGCCGTTCAGGGACTAGCGGGAGCAATGAGCAGTTCTTC	CASRSGTSGSNEQFF
many	TRBV5-1	TRBJ2-4	.	TGCGCCAGCAGCTTGGGACAGGAGACAAACATTCAGTACTTC	CASSLGQETNIQYF
few	TRBV7-9	TRBJ2-5	.	TGTGCTAGCACCTCCTATGAAGGGGTGATGGAGACCCAGTACTTC	CASTSYEGVMETQYF
many	TRBV24-1	TRBJ2-1	TRBD2	TGTGCCACCAGTGACAGCGGGAGGTCGTATGATGAGCAGTTCTTC	CATSDSGRSYDEQFF
many	TRBV6-5	TRBJ1-4	.	TGTGCCAGCAGGCACCGGGACCCGACCGATAATGAAAAACTGTTTTTT	CASRHRDPTDNEKLFF
.	TRBV11-2	TRBJ2-1	.	TGTGCCAGCAAGGGGGGGGCCCCTACGCAGTTCTTC	CASKGGAPTQFF
.	TRBV28	TRBJ2-1	.	TGTGCCAGCAGGGGACGACACCACTCCTACAATGAGCAGTTCTTC	CASRGRHHSYNEQFF
many	TRBV28	TRBJ2-7	.	TGTGCCAGCAGTAATATCGACGAGCAGTACTTC	CASSNIDEQYF
few	TRBV5-4	TRBJ1-3	.	TGTGCCAGCAGCTTGGGGGGACGCGTCGACTCTGGAAACACCATATATTTT	CASSLGGRVDSGNTIYF
many	TRBV6-1	TRBJ1-2	.	TGTGCCAGCAGCCCAGGGTACAGGGACTATGGCTACACCTTC	CASSPGYRDYGYTF
few	TRBV7-8	TRBJ2-5	TRBD2	TGTGCCAGCAGCTTCGGGACTACGTGGGAGACCCAGTACTTC	CASSFGTTWETQYF
many	TRBV6-5	TRBJ2-5	.	TGTGCCAGCAGTTACTCTGGCCCAGAGACCCAGTACTTC	CASSYSGPETQYF
many	TRBV12-3/TRBV12-4	TRBJ2-2	TRBD1	TGTGCCAGCAACCCCTGGGGACAGCTAAACACCGGGGAGCTGTTTTTT	CASNPWGQLNTGELFF
many	TRBV12-3/TRBV12-4	TRBJ2-3	TRBD2	TGTGCCAGCAGACAACTAGCGGGGATAAGCACAGATACGCAGTATTTT	CASRQLAGISTDTQYF
many	TRBV20-1	TRBJ2-7	.	TGCAGTGTTTTTAACTCCTACGAGCAGTACTTC	CSVFNSYEQYF
once	TRBV7-9	TRBJ2-1	.	TGTGCCAGCAGCTCCGCGGACAGCCGGCGGGAGCAGTTCTTC	CASSSADSRREQFF
few	TRBV29-1	TRBJ2-5	.	TGCAGCGTTGAGAGGGTGGAGACCCAGTACTTC	CSVERVETQYF
.	TRBV9	TRBJ2-3	TRBD2	TGTGCCAGCAGCGTACCTAGCGGGAGACACCAGTATTTT	CASSVPSGRHQYF
.	TRBV18	TRBJ2-1	.	TGTGCCAGCTCACGGGGAAGATCTTCCAATGAGCAGTTCTTC	CASSRGRSSNEQFF
many	TRBV20-1	TRBJ2-5	.	TGCAGTGCTTCCCGGGGTCTGGGGGAGACCCAGTACTTC	CSASRGLGETQYF
few	TRBV7-2	TRBJ2-2	.	TGTGCCAGCAGCTCCGTCATTGGGACCGGGGAGCTGTTTTTT	CASSSVIGTGELFF
few	TRBV20-1	TRBJ2-1	.	TGCAGTGCTTGGGGGGCGGGGGACTACAATGAGCAGTTCTTC	CSAWGAGDYNEQFF
many	TRBV5-1	TRBJ2-7	.	TGCGCCAGCGCCCGGGACCTACAATACGAGCAGTACTTC	CASARDLQYEQYF
few	TRBV5-1	TRBJ2-1	.	TGCGCCAGCACTTTAGGGAGGGGGCCCTACAATGAGCAGTTCTTC	CASTLGRGPYNEQFF
.	TRBV12-3/TRBV12-4	TRBJ2-3	.	TGTGCCAGCAGCTATCGGGTGGATACGCAGTATTTT	CASSYRVDTQYF
.	TRBV20-1	TRBJ2-1	.	TGCAGTGCTTACAGGGACGCCTACAATGAGCAGTCCTTC	CSAYRDAYNEQSF
few	TRBV5-1	TRBJ2-1	TRBD1	TGCGCCAGCAGCACAGTCCCGGGACAGGGGCTATACAATGAGCAGTTCTTC	CASSTVPGQGLYNEQFF
many	TRBV5-1	TRBJ2-7	TRBD2	TGCGCCAGCAGCTGGGGAGCGGGAAGCTCCTACGAGCAGTACTTC	CASSWGAGSSYEQYF
few	TRBV15	TRBJ2-3	.	TGTGCCGCGGAGGATACGCAGTATTTT	CAAEDTQYF
many	TRBV12-3/TRBV12-4	TRBJ1-1	TRBD1	TGTGCCAGCAGAAGGACAGGGGAAACTGAAGCTTTCTTT	CASRRTGETEAFF
few	TRBV28	TRBJ1-2	.	TGTGCCAGCAGTTTTGGGAATCGCAGGGGACGCTATCGAGGTGGCTACACCTTC	CASSFGNRRGRYRGGYTF
.	TRBV9	TRBJ2-7	.	TGTGCCAGCAGCGTGAGCGGGACAGCCTTTTACGAGCAGTACTTC	CASSVSGTAFYEQYF
many	TRBV7-2	TRBJ2-3	.	TGTGCCAGCAGCCAAATTCGGGGGTCCACAGATACGCAGTATTTT	CASSQIRGSTDTQYF
.	TRBV12-3/TRBV12-4	TRBJ1-1	.	TGTGCCAGCAGTTATCACGGGCCCAAGAGCGCTGAAGCTTTCTTT	CASSYHGPKSAEAFF
few	TRBV5-1	TRBJ2-2	TRBD2	TGCGCCAGCAGCCCCGCGGGGGCGAGTAGCGGGAGGATCGGGGAGCTGTTTTTT	CASSPAGASSGRIGELFF
many	TRBV20-1	TRBJ2-1	.	TGCAGTGCTAGAGATTTCGGAGACTATTCTTACAATGAGCAGTTCTTC	CSARDFGDYSYNEQFF
few	TRBV9	TRBJ2-3	TRBD2	TGTGCCAGCAGCGCCGGGGGGGGCCAGGGAGATACGCAGTATTTT	CASSAGGGQGDTQYF